Described below is a single TCR beta chain sequence and its context. Its antigen remains unknown. The data originate from a study of pediatric ulcerative colitis. The rectum was sampled with one to two pinch biopsies at colonoscopy. Ulcerative colitis patients received no immunosuppressive medication before the diagnostic colonoscopy. Study findings and constraints: Total lymphocyte DNA, not sorted subsets, was the template. Substantially fewer templates came from a couple of patients' blood samples. Clonal expansions reduced rectal repertoire diversity in acute severe colitis.

The data were produced by immunoSEQ multiplex PCR, yet TCRdb's version contains in-frame clones alone and is incomplete. The sample records around 40,000 clones, roughly 70% being singletons. The junction had 4 bases not matched to a gene; V was cut back by 1 base and J by 0 bases. Germline V gives CDR1 SGHDT, CDR2 YYEEEE. This CDR3 is built from 16 residues. The sequencing sample was made of gut tissue. This clonotype was sampled from a boy aged 10-17 years with severe ulcerative colitis. This chain links TRBV5-6 with TRBJ2-3, with 8 positions matching TRBD2. CDR3 coding DNA: TGTGCCAGCAGCTTGCCGGGGGGGCCGAGCACAGATACGCAGTATTTT. This sequence encodes CASSLPGGPSTDTQYF.